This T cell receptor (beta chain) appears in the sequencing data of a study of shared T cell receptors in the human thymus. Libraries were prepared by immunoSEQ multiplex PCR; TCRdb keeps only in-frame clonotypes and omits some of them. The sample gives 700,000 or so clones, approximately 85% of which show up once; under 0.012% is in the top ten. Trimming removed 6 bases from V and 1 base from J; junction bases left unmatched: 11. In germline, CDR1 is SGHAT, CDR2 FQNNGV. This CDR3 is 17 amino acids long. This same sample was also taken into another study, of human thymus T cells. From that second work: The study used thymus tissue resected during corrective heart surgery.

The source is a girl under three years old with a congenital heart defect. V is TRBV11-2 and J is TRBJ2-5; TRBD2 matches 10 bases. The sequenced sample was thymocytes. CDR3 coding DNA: TGTGCCAGCAGGCGAAACCCGACTAGCGGGCTCCAAGAGACCCAGTACTTC. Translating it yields CASRRNPTSGLQETQYF.